The 18 T cell receptor beta chains reported below all come from one sample, sequenced in a study of cytomegalovirus exposure and HLA in healthy donors. Primers: 60 Vbeta forward and 13 Jbeta reverse. Libraries were prepared by immunoSEQ multiplex PCR; TCRdb keeps only in-frame clonotypes and omits some of them. The sample records fewer than 250,000 clones, about 80% being singletons. Sequences were obtained from PBMCs. The receptor source for this set is a middle-aged man in good health and CMV-seropositive.

The rearrangement joins TRBV7-9 to TRBJ1-5, with D perhaps matching TRBD1 (5 bases). The germline V gene has CDR1 SEHNR and CDR2 FQNEAQ (reference sequence). The CDR3 totals 15 residues. V was clipped by 1 base and J by 6 bases, with 13 bases between them. The CDR3, as DNA: TGTGCCAGCAGCTTAGGAACAGGTTACTCTCAGCCCCAGCATTTT. This sequence encodes CASSLGTGYSQPQHF.

This chain uses TRBV19 with TRBJ1-5; D uncertain. Germline V gene data show CDR1 as LNHDA and CDR2 as SQIVND (reference sequence). The V and J ends lost 4 bases and 0 bases respectively, with 16 bases between them. The CDR3 length is 17 residues. The CDR3 here is CASSTRAGRYSNQPQHF. CDR3 sequence (DNA): TGTGCCAGTAGTACGAGAGCAGGTCGGTATAGCAATCAGCCCCAGCATTTT. Drawing the rest from reference TRBV19 and TRBJ1-5, the complete variable domain is DGGITQSPKYLFRKEGQNVTLSCEQNLNHDAMYWYRQDPGQGLRLIYYSQIVNDFQKGDIAEGYSVSREKKESFPLTVTSAQKNPTAFYLCASSTRAGRYSNQPQHFGDGTRLSIL.

The chain has TRBV28 and TRBJ1-5, with D perhaps matching TRBD1 (6 bases). The germline V gene has CDR1 MDHEN and CDR2 SYDVKM. Trimming left V 6 bases short and J 6 bases short, with 12 bases between. The length of the CDR3 is 13 residues. CDR3 region: CASSIGQTQPQHF. The CDR3 DNA follows: TGTGCCAGCAGCATCGGACAGACTCAGCCCCAGCATTTT.

This chain connects TRBV27 to TRBJ1-2, with 12 bases lining up with TRBD1. This CDR3 contains 15 residues. Unmatched junction bases numbered 4, after V lost 4 bases and J lost 4 bases. Germline V CDR1 and CDR2: MNHEY, SMNVEV (reference sequence). CDR3 nucleotide sequence: TGTGCCAGCAGTTCTCCGGGACAGGGGGCCTATGGCTACACCTTC. This encodes CASSSPGQGAYGYTF.

This clone was counted a few times. The rearrangement uses TRBV12-5 and TRBJ1-5; D is possibly TRBD1 (6 bases). Trimming shortened V by 2 bases and J by 5 bases, and 13 bases separated the two germline ends. Germline loops: CDR1 LGHNT, CDR2 FRNRAP. The CDR3 contains 15 residues. The CDR3 bases are TGTGCTAGTGGTTTGTCACAGGGTGTCGATCAGCCCCAGCATTTT. It codes for CASGLSQGVDQPQHF.

CDR3 sequence reads: CASSQSGHRYNEQFF. The CDR3 DNA is TGTGCCAGCAGCCAATCGGGACACCGCTACAATGAGCAGTTCTTC. The J gene is TRBJ2-1, the V gene TRBV14; perhaps TRBD1 as D (6 bases). The CDR3 contains 15 residues. Looked up from germline, CDR1 is SGHDN and CDR2 is FVKESK. V was trimmed by 2 bases and J by 3 bases, leaving 11 bases between them.

Here the CDR3 DNA reads TGTGCCTTGGAGGACCATCTCTACAATGAGCAGTTCTTC. Amino acids: CALEDHLYNEQFF. The chain has TRBV30 and TRBJ2-1; possibly TRBD2 for D (5 bases). Germline CDR1 reads GTSNPN; CDR2 reads SVGIG (reference sequence). V gave up 7 bases and J gave up 3 bases, with 13 bases separating them. The CDR3 sequence is 13 residues long.

V and J are TRBV5-6 and TRBJ1-1; no firm D call. Germline V gene lookup returns CDR1 SGHDT and CDR2 YYEEEE. V was clipped by 0 bases and J by 11 bases, with 8 bases between them. The CDR3 consists of 11 residues. The CDR3 loop reads CASSLGSRAFF. The CDR3 DNA is TGTGCCAGCAGCTTGGGGTCGCGGGCTTTCTTT.

This chain uses TRBV5-6 with TRBJ1-5; possible D gene TRBD1, 5 bases. Deletions cut 1 base from V and 6 bases from J, with 14 bases between. The CDR3 is 15 amino acids. Germline CDR1 and CDR2: SGHDT and YYEEEE. The CDR3 reads CASSLYQGTGQPQHF. CDR3 bases: TGTGCCAGCAGCTTGTACCAGGGAACCGGTCAGCCCCAGCATTTT. Full variable domain (rest looked up from reference TRBV5-6 and TRBJ1-5): DAGVTQSPTHLIKTRGQQVTLRCSPKSGHDTVSWYQQALGQGPQFIFQYYEEEERQRGNFPDRFSGHQFPNYSSELNVNALLLGDSALYLCASSLYQGTGQPQHFGDGTRLSIL.

The chain is built from TRBV4-2 and TRBJ2-7; D unclear. Germline V gene sequence: CDR1 LGHNA, CDR2 YNFKEQ. The germline V and J ends were trimmed by 4 bases and 2 bases, with 9 bases remaining between them. The CDR3 runs 13 residues. The CDR3 nucleotides read TGTGCCAGCAGCCCCTCTTTTCCCTACGAGCAGTACTTC. Translation gives CASSPSFPYEQYF.

The chain links TRBV9 to TRBJ1-4; TRBD1 matches 11 bases. From germline, CDR1 is SGDLS and CDR2 YYNGEE. The V segment lost 4 bases and the J segment 7 bases; nucleotides outside the gene matches: 3. This CDR3 spans 14 amino acids. Here the CDR3 reads CASSLGQGAEKLFF. The CDR3 DNA reads TGTGCCAGCAGCCTCGGACAGGGGGCTGAAAAACTGTTTTTT.

The chain links TRBV2 to TRBJ1-5; D is unclear. The V gene's germline CDR1 is SNHLY and CDR2 FYNNEI. The CDR3 loop spans 13 amino acids. Trimming left V 5 bases short and J 2 bases short, with 7 bases between. CDR3 loop: CASSIFGNQPQHF. CDR3 sequence (DNA): TGTGCCAGCAGTATATTCGGCAATCAGCCCCAGCATTTT.

The chain employs TRBV29-1 and TRBJ1-2; 7 positions match TRBD1. V dropped 7 bases and J dropped 4; count of bases not matched to a gene: 6. The germline CDR1 and CDR2 sequences are SQVTM and ANQGSEA. CDR3 length: 12 amino acids. The CDR3 region is CSDKTGPYGYTF. CDR3 DNA sequence: TGCAGCGACAAGACAGGGCCCTATGGCTACACCTTC.

The rearrangement uses TRBV2 and TRBJ1-5; D is undetermined. CDR1 and CDR2 (germline): SNHLY, FYNNEI. The CDR3 extends over 14 amino acids. V shed 3 bases and J shed 2 bases, with 8 bases lying between them. CDR3 DNA: TGTGCCAGCAGTGAGGAGGCCGGCAATCAGCCCCAGCATTTT. Protein sequence: CASSEEAGNQPQHF. Based on the CDR3 plus reference TRBV2 and TRBJ1-5, the full variable domain is EPEVTQTPSHQVTQMGQEVILRCVPISNHLYFYWYRQILGQKVEFLVSFYNNEISEKSEIFDDQFSVERPDGSNFTLKIRSTKLEDSAMYFCASSEEAGNQPQHFGDGTRLSIL.

The chain joins TRBV7-9 to TRBJ1-3; no clear D. The CDR3 is made up of 15 amino acids. Trimming took off 5 bases at V and 2 bases at J, with 13 bases between the two ends. CDR1 is SEHNR, CDR2 FQNEAQ, per germline (reference sequence). The CDR3 protein is CASSPLRETGNTIYF. In DNA form, the CDR3 reads TGTGCCAGCAGCCCTCTTAGGGAGACTGGAAACACCATATATTTT. The full variable domain, with the rest looked up from reference TRBV7-9 and TRBJ1-3, is DTGVSQNPRHKITKRGQNVTFRCDPISEHNRLYWYRQTLGQGPEFLTYFQNEAQLEKSRLLSDRFSAERPKGSFSTLEIQRTEQGDSAMYLCASSPLRETGNTIYFGEGSWLTVV.

J is TRBJ1-2 and V is TRBV2; D might be TRBD1 (5 bases). There are 17 residues in the CDR3. Trimming pared 1 base from V and 2 bases from J, leaving 17 bases between. Germline lookup yields CDR1 SNHLY and CDR2 FYNNEI. The DNA of the CDR3 is TGTGCCAGCAGTGAAGACACCCCCAATGCAGGGAACTATGGCTACACCTTC. This codes for CASSEDTPNAGNYGYTF.

The chain couples TRBV7-2 to TRBJ1-1; 7 positions agree with TRBD1. Looked up from germline, CDR1 is SGHTA and CDR2 is FQGNSA. The trim removed 4 bases at V and 5 bases at J, leaving 4 bases unmatched. The length of the CDR3 is 13 residues. Here the CDR3 reads CASSYTGVTEAFF. The CDR3, as DNA: TGTGCCAGCAGCTACACAGGGGTGACTGAAGCTTTCTTT.

This chain connects TRBV27 to TRBJ1-5, with no clear D. The CDR3 totals 13 residues. Trimming pared 4 bases from V and 5 bases from J, leaving 9 bases between. CDR1 is MNHEY, CDR2 SMNVEV, per germline (reference sequence). The CDR3 nucleotides read TGTGCCAGCAGTTCCTCGGTGGATCAGCCCCAGCATTTT. It specifies CASSSSVDQPQHF.